These T cell receptor beta chains were read from a single sample in a study of blood T cells in healthy people across ages. TCRdb passed the 5' RACE reads through MiXCR, listing each CDR3 protein once. The data hold some 1.7 million distinct CDR3 sequences, with approximately 30% observed a single time. Material: blood. Receptor source: a woman in her twenties or thirties in good health. Each CDR3 is given with its conserved first and last residue. D genes are given only for firm matches. Expanded clones are given a class, and other clones once, few, many or no size at all.

j_gene | abundance | v_gene | d_gene | CDR3aa | CDR3nt
TRBJ2-7 | NA | TRBV20-1 | NA | CSASLPRGLSSYNEQYF | TGCAGTGCTAGCCTTCCTCGGGGACTCAGCTCCTACAATGAGCAGTACTTC
TRBJ1-1 | few | TRBV6-1 | TRBD1 | CASRPGQGQKAFF | TGTGCCAGCAGACCGGGACAGGGACAAAAAGCTTTCTTT
TRBJ2-6 | few | TRBV5-1 | NA | CAGSSGGSAASGANVLTF | TGCGCCGGCAGCTCTGGCGGGTCGGCGGCGTCTGGGGCCAACGTCCTGACTTTC
TRBJ2-5 | NA | TRBV7-2 | NA | CASGLARGSWETQYF | TGTGCCAGCGGCTTAGCGCGGGGTAGCTGGGAGACCCAGTACTTC
TRBJ2-1 | few | TRBV5-1 | NA | CASSFGGPGHEQFF | TGCGCCAGCAGCTTCGGCGGGCCCGGTCATGAGCAGTTCTTC
TRBJ1-6 | many | TRBV9 | NA | CASSVASGPPLHF | TGTGCCAGCAGCGTAGCATCAGGACCGCCCCTCCACTTT
TRBJ2-5 | few | TRBV20-1 | TRBD2 | CSAGLSGGTQETQYF | TGCAGTGCTGGACTTAGCGGGGGGACACAAGAGACCCAGTACTTC
TRBJ2-6 | many | TRBV7-2 | NA | CASSWGDGANVLTF | TGTGCCAGCAGTTGGGGGGACGGGGCCAACGTCCTGACTTTC
TRBJ2-1 | many | TRBV27 | NA | CASKQSSYNEQFF | TGTGCCAGCAAGCAGAGCTCCTACAATGAGCAGTTCTTC
TRBJ2-5 | NA | TRBV2 | TRBD2 | CASNRASGIEETQYF | TGTGCCAGCAATAGGGCCAGCGGGATTGAAGAGACCCAGTACTTC
TRBJ2-7 | NA | TRBV20-1 | TRBD1 | CSARWGQTYEQYF | TGCAGTGCTAGGTGGGGACAGACCTACGAGCAGTACTTC
TRBJ1-1 | NA | TRBV11-2 | NA | CASTPMATEAFF | TGTGCCAGCACCCCGATGGCCACTGAAGCTTTCTTT
TRBJ2-6 | NA | TRBV14 | NA | CASSQNRGVLTF | TGTGCCAGCAGCCAAAATCGGGGTGTCCTGACTTTC
TRBJ2-7 | few | TRBV7-2 | NA | CASSLDTWQYEQYF | TGTGCCAGCAGCTTGGATACCTGGCAGTACGAGCAGTACTTC
TRBJ2-5 | NA | TRBV29-1 | NA | CSVVRRAGETQYF | TGCAGCGTTGTTCGCAGGGCGGGAGAGACCCAGTACTTC
TRBJ2-1 | few | TRBV9 | TRBD1 | CASSVDRAQYNEQFF | TGTGCCAGCAGCGTTGACAGGGCGCAATACAATGAGCAGTTCTTC
TRBJ2-5 | many | TRBV6-6 | NA | CASRSRETQYF | TGTGCCAGCAGGTCGAGGGAGACCCAGTACTTC
TRBJ1-1 | NA | TRBV20-1 | NA | CSTLRGNTEAFF | TGCAGTACCCTCCGAGGGAACACTGAAGCTTTCTTT
TRBJ2-7 | few | TRBV7-2 | NA | CASSENRVREQYF | TGTGCCAGCAGCGAAAACAGGGTGAGGGAGCAGTACTTC
TRBJ1-5 | NA | TRBV30 | TRBD1 | CAWDGGQGKSQPQHF | TGTGCCTGGGACGGGGGACAGGGGAAGTCGCAGCCCCAGCATTTT
TRBJ2-5 | few | TRBV7-2 | NA | CASSRGHEETQYF | TGTGCCAGCAGCAGGGGTCACGAAGAGACCCAGTACTTC
TRBJ1-2 | NA | TRBV10-3 | NA | CAIGGVNYGYTF | TGTGCCATCGGCGGTGTTAACTATGGCTACACCTTC
TRBJ1-2 | NA | TRBV6-5 | NA | CASLSGRLGTYGYTF | TGTGCCAGCCTTTCAGGGCGGCTGGGAACCTATGGCTACACCTTC
TRBJ2-1 | few | TRBV20-1 | NA | CSAGTRGAGNEQFF | TGCAGTGCCGGAACCAGGGGCGCAGGCAATGAGCAGTTCTTC
TRBJ2-5 | many | TRBV12-3/TRBV12-4 | TRBD2 | CASNLAGAETQYF | TGTGCCAGCAACCTAGCGGGAGCTGAGACCCAGTACTTC
TRBJ1-5 | NA | TRBV21-1 | NA | CASSKVITPEGQPQHF | TGTGCCAGCAGCAAAGTTATCACCCCCGAGGGTCAGCCCCAGCATTTT
TRBJ1-4 | NA | TRBV7-9 | NA | CASSLGNDRDEKLFF | TGTGCCAGCAGCTTAGGGAATGACAGAGATGAAAAACTGTTTTTT
TRBJ2-1 | NA | TRBV7-2 | TRBD2 | CASSFAGGLGEQFF | TGTGCCAGCAGCTTTGCGGGGGGGCTCGGTGAGCAGTTCTTC
TRBJ2-1 | NA | TRBV6-2/TRBV6-3 | TRBD2 | CASSAPGLAGGSYNEQFF | TGTGCCAGCAGCGCTCCGGGACTAGCGGGGGGATCCTACAATGAGCAGTTCTTC
TRBJ2-5 | NA | TRBV7-3 | NA | CASSPRQGSGEAQYF | TGTGCCAGCAGCCCGAGACAGGGTAGCGGAGAGGCCCAGTACTTC
TRBJ2-4 | many | TRBV28 | NA | CASSFGSMTENIQYF | TGTGCCAGCAGTTTTGGGTCTATGACGGAAAACATTCAGTACTTC
TRBJ2-1 | many | TRBV5-5 | TRBD2 | CASSFVAGGPYEQFF | TGTGCCAGCAGCTTCGTAGCGGGGGGGCCTTATGAGCAGTTCTTC
TRBJ1-2 | once | TRBV4-1 | TRBD1 | CVSSPYWTGSYGYTF | TGCGTCAGCAGCCCCTACTGGACAGGGAGCTATGGCTACACATTC
TRBJ2-7 | many | TRBV7-2 | NA | CASSFGRDYEQYF | TGTGCCAGCAGCTTCGGACGGGACTACGAGCAGTACTTC
TRBJ2-3 | NA | TRBV2 | TRBD2 | CASTPTSGRMADTQYF | TGTGCCAGCACCCCGACTAGCGGGAGGATGGCAGATACGCAGTATTTT
TRBJ1-4 | NA | TRBV15 | NA | CATSRDYGRNEKLFF | TGTGCCACCAGCAGAGATTACGGTCGTAATGAAAAACTGTTTTTT
TRBJ1-6 | NA | TRBV5-1 | TRBD1 | CASTKDRREYSPLHF | TGCGCCAGCACCAAGGACAGGAGAGAGTATTCACCCCTCCACTTT
TRBJ2-3 | NA | TRBV2 | TRBD1 | CASSRTGSPDTQYF | TGTGCCAGCAGTCGGACAGGGAGTCCAGATACGCAGTATTTT
TRBJ2-3 | NA | TRBV9 | NA | CASSVQAGGTDTQYF | TGTGCCAGCAGCGTTCAGGCAGGGGGCACAGATACGCAGTATTTT
TRBJ2-3 | NA | TRBV12-3/TRBV12-4 | TRBD2 | CASCLPGTSGTDTQYF | TGTGCCAGCTGCTTACCCGGGACTAGCGGGACCGATACGCAGTATTTT
TRBJ2-7 | few | TRBV7-9 | NA | CASSLEGDVYEQYF | TGTGCCAGCAGCTTAGAAGGGGACGTGTACGAGCAGTACTTC
TRBJ2-5 | few | TRBV9 | TRBD1 | CASSEETGGSETQYF | TGTGCCAGCAGCGAGGAGACAGGGGGCTCAGAGACCCAGTACTTC
TRBJ2-4 | NA | TRBV5-1 | NA | CASSHTGSIAKNIQYF | TGCGCCAGCAGCCACACAGGGTCAATAGCCAAAAACATTCAGTACTTC